Listed here are 26 T cell receptor beta chains from one sample, sequenced in a study of molecular identifiers for immune sequencing clone quantification. TCRdb re-derived calls from the PCR reads in MiXCR, one entry per CDR3 protein. This sample has tens of thousands of distinct CDR3 sequences; roughly a fifth occur once, and the top ten carry approximately 1%. Sequenced input: naive CD8+ T cells from blood, with Jurkat cell RNA spiked in. As to subset: FACS-sorted CD8+CD4-CCR7+CD45RA+ naive T cells. The receptors shown here come from a human donor in good health. Some libraries in this study had Jurkat cell RNA spiked in.

This clonotype was seen repeatedly, ten times or more. J is TRBJ2-5 and V is TRBV14, with 11 bases aligning to TRBD2. Germline lookup yields CDR1 SGHDN and CDR2 FVKESK. Losses at the gene ends were 3 bases for V and 0 bases for J; bases not matched to a gene: 6. CDR3 length: 17 residues. The chain's CDR3 is CASSHHRTSGYQETQYF. CDR3 DNA sequence: TGTGCCAGCAGCCACCACCGGACTAGCGGGTACCAAGAGACCCAGTACTTC.

This clonotype was observed many times. The V gene is TRBV9, the J gene TRBJ2-2, with TRBD2 matching 9 bases. CDR1 SGDLS and CDR2 YYNGEE come from the germline V gene. The CDR3 covers 17 residues. Losses at the gene ends were 4 bases for V and 4 bases for J; bases not matched to a gene: 11. CDR3 residues: CASSRTLTSGPTGELFF. CDR3 in DNA: TGTGCCAGCAGCCGCACTTTGACTAGCGGACCCACCGGGGAGCTGTTTTTT.

The rearrangement uses TRBV7-9 and TRBJ2-1, with D maybe TRBD1 (6 bases). Between the trimmed V and J ends, which lost 7 bases and 6 bases, there was a span of 13 bases. Per the germline V gene, CDR1 is SEHNR and CDR2 is FQNEAQ (reference sequence). This CDR3 comprises 13 residues. The CDR3 spells CASTYRAANEQFF. CDR3 DNA: TGTGCCAGCACCTACAGGGCGGCCAATGAGCAGTTCTTC.

This clonotype was counted many times. This chain joins TRBV28 and TRBJ1-5, with 10 bases matching TRBD1. V was pared by 3 bases and J by 3 bases, with 2 bases of the junction left unmatched. Germline lookup yields CDR1 MDHEN and CDR2 SYDVKM. The CDR3 sequence is 15 residues long. The DNA for the CDR3 is TGTGCCAGCAGTTTGACAGGGGGCGTCAATCAGCCCCAGCATTTT. The encoded protein is CASSLTGGVNQPQHF.

This clonotype was counted once. Germline and junction disagree at one end, which may indicate a read error. The chain combines TRBV29-1 with TRBJ1-1, with TRBD1 matching over 7 bases. The germline gives CDR1 SQVTM, CDR2 ANQGSEA. This CDR3 region has 13 residues. This chain's CDR3 is CNVRQGMNTGAFF. The CDR3 DNA reads as TGCAACGTTCGACAGGGAATGAACACTGGAGCTTTCTTT.

The chain joins TRBV30 to TRBJ2-1; no clear D. CDR1 and CDR2 (germline): GTSNPN, SVGIG (reference sequence). The CDR3 contains 11 residues. V lost 1 base to trimming and J lost 10 bases, with 8 bases between them. The CDR3, as DNA: TGTGCCTGGAGTGGTAGAGTGGAGCAGTTCTTC. Protein product: CAWSGRVEQFF. Full variable domain (missing parts from reference TRBV30 and TRBJ2-1): SQTIHQWPATLVQPVGSPLSLECTVEGTSNPNLYWYRQAAGRGLQLLFYSVGIGQISSEVPQNLSASRPQDRQFILSSKKLLLSDSGFYLCAWSGRVEQFFGPGTRLTVL.

This clonotype was detected ten times or more. The CDR3 nucleotides read TGCGCCAGCAGCCCTGGCCGGGACAGACTAGACGAGCAGTACTTC. Protein product: CASSPGRDRLDEQYF. This chain connects TRBV4-3 to TRBJ2-7; TRBD1 is a possible D gene (7 bases). Germline loops: CDR1 LGHNA, CDR2 YSLEER. Trimming pared 4 bases from V and 5 bases from J, leaving 18 bases between. The CDR3 has 15 residues.

This clonotype has at least ten counts. The chain uses TRBV3-1 and TRBJ1-1, with D hard to call. CDR1 is LGHDT and CDR2 is YNNKEL in the germline V gene (reference sequence). Trimming took off 0 bases at V and 6 bases at J, with 5 bases between the two ends. This CDR3 comprises 12 residues. For the CDR3, the DNA is TGTGCCAGCAGCCAAGATAGTGCTGAAGCTTTCTTT. Amino acids: CASSQDSAEAFF.

This clonotype showed up many times. The V call is TRBV5-6, the J call TRBJ2-2; D may be TRBD1 or TRBD2 (5 bases each). V dropped 4 bases and J dropped 2 bases, with 12 bases sitting between them. Germline CDR1 reads SGHDT; CDR2 reads YYEEEE. The CDR3 runs to 15 residues. CDR3 in amino acids: CASSGPGPNTGELFF. CDR3 bases: TGTGCCAGCAGCGGACCGGGACCAAACACCGGGGAGCTGTTTTTT.

In its sample, this clonotype was seen many times. This rearrangement joins TRBV7-9 to TRBJ2-7, with D maybe TRBD1 (5 bases). Germline V gene sequence: CDR1 SEHNR, CDR2 FQNEAQ (reference sequence). This CDR3 is built from 14 residues. V was pared by 1 base and J by 5 bases, with 12 bases between. The CDR3 bases are TGTGCCAGCAGCTTAGGTCCAGGGTTCCACGAGCAGTACTTC. It codes for CASSLGPGFHEQYF.

This clonotype appeared many times. The J gene is TRBJ2-1, the V gene TRBV12-5, with TRBD1 identical over 10 bases. This CDR3 is built from 15 residues. Germline loops: CDR1 LGHNT, CDR2 FRNRAP. V was clipped by 1 base and J by 8 bases; unmatched bases: 5. CDR3 region: CASGLDGTGVYEQFF. The CDR3 DNA reads as TGTGCTAGTGGTTTGGACGGGACAGGGGTATATGAGCAGTTCTTC.

This clonotype was seen repeatedly, ten times or more. The rearrangement links TRBV28 to TRBJ1-5, with D maybe TRBD1 (5 bases). In germline, CDR1 is MDHEN, CDR2 SYDVKM. The CDR3 is 16 amino acids. V gave up 6 bases and J gave up 2 bases, with 17 bases separating them. DNA for the CDR3: TGTGCCAGCAGACGCTTCAGACAGAATCGCAATCAGCCCCAGCATTTT. Its protein is CASRRFRQNRNQPQHF.

This clonotype has a count of ten or more. The gene calls are TRBV12-3 or TRBV12-4 and TRBJ2-7; D uncertain. V lost 2 bases and J 3 bases, leaving 8 bases between the germline ends. The CDR3 runs 13 residues. The CDR3: CASSLLVSYEQYF. The CDR3 bases are TGTGCCAGCAGTTTACTGGTTAGCTACGAGCAGTACTTC.

Turning to this clonotype: Germline and junction disagree at one end, which may indicate a read error. V and J are TRBV29-1 and TRBJ2-7; 8 bases match TRBD1. The CDR3 length is 14 residues. Looked up from germline, CDR1 is SQVTM and CDR2 is ANQGSEA. This chain's CDR3 is CSVEGTGGTYKQYF. CDR3 sequence (DNA): TGCAGTGTTGAAGGAACAGGGGGGACCTACAAGCAGTACTTC.

This clonotype was picked up many times. The chain carries TRBV13 and TRBJ2-1; 9 bases fit TRBD1. The J segment lost 1 base and the V segment lost 4 bases, leaving 5 bases of the junction unmatched. In germline, CDR1 is PRHDT, CDR2 FYEKMQ (reference sequence). The CDR3 covers 16 residues. For the CDR3, the DNA is TGTGCCAGCAGCTCGACAGGGACAGGGTCCTACAATGAGCAGTTCTTC. Its protein product is CASSSTGTGSYNEQFF.

In its sample, this clonotype was seen many times. The chain combines TRBV11-2 with TRBJ2-3; 10 nucleotides agree with TRBD2. CDR1 is SGHAT and CDR2 is FQNNGV in the germline V gene. The J segment lost 2 bases and the V segment lost 1 base, leaving 9 bases of the junction unmatched. The CDR3 contains 18 residues. The DNA for the CDR3 is TGTGCCAGCAGCTTAGTTCTGGCTAGCGGGGGTCCCACAGATACGCAGTATTTT. This translates into CASSLVLASGGPTDTQYF.

This clonotype occurred many times. The chain recombines TRBV7-9 with TRBJ2-7; TRBD1 matches at 9 bases. V lost 4 bases to trimming and J lost 5 bases; unmatched junction nucleotides: 12. CDR3 length: 16 residues. CDR1 is SEHNR, CDR2 FQNEAQ, per germline (reference sequence). The CDR3 loop reads CASSYPRGQGGHEQYF. DNA of the CDR3: TGTGCCAGCAGCTACCCCAGGGGACAGGGCGGGCACGAGCAGTACTTC.

Many counts were recorded for this clonotype. This chain connects TRBV7-9 to TRBJ1-1; D ambiguous. This CDR3 is 12 amino acids long. Per the germline V gene, CDR1 is SEHNR and CDR2 is FQNEAQ (reference sequence). Between the trimmed V and J ends, which lost 5 bases and 5 bases, there was a span of 9 bases. CDR3 sequence (DNA): TGTGCCAGCAGCCCGGATTTAACTGAAGCTTTCTTT. The encoded protein is CASSPDLTEAFF.

This clonotype was counted ten times or more. This chain uses TRBV28 with TRBJ1-5; no reliable D call. CDR3 length equals 15 residues. From germline, CDR1 is MDHEN and CDR2 SYDVKM. V lost 1 base and J lost 1, with 8 bases in between. The CDR3 here is CASSLLGRSNQPQHF. Written as DNA, the CDR3 is TGTGCCAGCAGTTTATTGGGAAGGAGCAATCAGCCCCAGCATTTT.

This clonotype was observed many times. The chain uses TRBV5-5 and TRBJ2-7; D not certain. Germline values: CDR1 SGHKS, CDR2 YYEKEE (reference sequence). CDR3 length: 12 amino acids. The germline V and J ends were trimmed by 3 bases and 6 bases, with 10 bases remaining between them. The CDR3 is CASSSDSPEQYF. The CDR3 nucleotides are TGTGCCAGCAGCTCCGACTCACCCGAGCAGTACTTC.

This clonotype was detected many times. The chain is built from TRBV7-9 and TRBJ2-7; D possibly uses TRBD1 or TRBD2 (5 bases each). Trimming took off 4 bases at V and 7 bases at J, with 20 bases between the two ends. Germline-derived CDR1 and CDR2 are SEHNR and FQNEAQ (reference sequence). This CDR3 has 15 amino acids. CDR3 bases: TGTGCCAGCAGCTCAAGCACGGGGCTGCCGGGGGAGCAGTACTTC. Encoded protein: CASSSSTGLPGEQYF.

This clonotype was counted many times. The genes are TRBV5-4 and TRBJ2-3; D may be TRBD1 or TRBD2 (5 bases each). V was trimmed by 4 bases and J by 0 bases, leaving 12 bases between them. This CDR3 comprises 15 residues. The germline V gene encodes CDR1 SGHNT and CDR2 YYREEE (reference sequence). The CDR3: CASSRPGASTDTQYF. The DNA for the CDR3 is TGTGCCAGCAGCCGGCCCGGGGCGAGCACAGATACGCAGTATTTT.

Turning to this clonotype: Given a much more abundant clone one base away, this may be a read error. This sequence joins TRBV29-1 and TRBJ1-1; TRBD1 aligns across 8 bases. Germline CDR1 reads SQVTM; CDR2 reads ANQGSEA. There are 11 residues in the CDR3. CDR3 loop: CSVHGQGEALF. The CDR3 DNA sequence: TGCAGCGTCCACGGACAGGGTGAAGCTCTCTTT.

This clonotype was seen at least ten times. This chain uses TRBV13 with TRBJ1-5; D is unclear. This CDR3 has 13 residues. The germline V gene has CDR1 PRHDT and CDR2 FYEKMQ (reference sequence). V was cut by 2 bases and J by 7 bases, with 9 bases left in between. The DNA for the CDR3 is TGTGCCAGCAGCTTAACCCAAGGGCAGCCCCAGCATTTT. It translates to CASSLTQGQPQHF.

This chain uses TRBV3-2 with TRBJ1-1; the table's D call, TRBD1, has no DNA check behind it. TRBV3-2 is a pseudogene locus. This CDR3 region has 17 residues. DNA of the CDR3: TGTGCCAGCAGCCAAGTGACCACGGGACAGGGCAGGGCTGCAGCTTTCTTT. This sequence encodes CASSQVTTGQGRAAAFF.

This clonotype appeared a few times. The rearrangement uses TRBV7-9 and TRBJ2-5; 8 bases align to TRBD1. Germline loops: CDR1 SEHNR, CDR2 FQNEAQ (reference sequence). V was pared by 4 bases and J by 2 bases, with 6 bases of the junction left unmatched. The CDR3 is 15 amino acids. The CDR3 DNA is TGTGCCAGCAGCTCGACAGGGGCATGGCAAGAGACCCAGTACTTC. Its translation is CASSSTGAWQETQYF. Full variable domain (rest looked up from reference TRBV7-9 and TRBJ2-5): DTGVSQNPRHKITKRGQNVTFRCDPISEHNRLYWYRQTLGQGPEFLTYFQNEAQLEKSRLLSDRFSAERPKGSFSTLEIQRTEQGDSAMYLCASSSTGAWQETQYFGPGTRLLVL.